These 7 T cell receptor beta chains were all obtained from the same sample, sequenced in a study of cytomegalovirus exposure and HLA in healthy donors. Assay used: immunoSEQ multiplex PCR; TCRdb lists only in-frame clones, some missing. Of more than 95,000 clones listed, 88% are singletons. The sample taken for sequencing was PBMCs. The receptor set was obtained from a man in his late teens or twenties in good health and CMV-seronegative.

The CDR3 nucleotides read TGTGCCAGCAGCGCAGCCGTTACAGGGATGAACACTGAAGCTTTCTTT. The encoded protein is CASSAAVTGMNTEAFF. The rearrangement links TRBV9 to TRBJ1-1; a weak D match, TRBD1 (6 bases). The CDR3 totals 16 residues. V lost 3 bases and J lost 0, with 15 bases in between. Germline CDR1 and CDR2: SGDLS and YYNGEE.

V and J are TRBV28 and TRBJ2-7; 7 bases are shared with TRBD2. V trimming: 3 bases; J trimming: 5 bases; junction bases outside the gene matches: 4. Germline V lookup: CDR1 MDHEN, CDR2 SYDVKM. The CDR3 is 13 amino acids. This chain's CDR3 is CASSLGGWNEQYF. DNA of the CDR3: TGTGCCAGCAGTTTGGGAGGGTGGAACGAGCAGTACTTC.

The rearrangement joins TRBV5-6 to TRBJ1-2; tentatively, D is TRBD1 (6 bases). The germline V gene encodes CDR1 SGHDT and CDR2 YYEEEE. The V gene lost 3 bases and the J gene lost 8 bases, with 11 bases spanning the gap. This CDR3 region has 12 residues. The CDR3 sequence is CASSYRAVGYTF. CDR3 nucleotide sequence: TGTGCCAGCAGCTACAGGGCAGTCGGCTACACCTTC.

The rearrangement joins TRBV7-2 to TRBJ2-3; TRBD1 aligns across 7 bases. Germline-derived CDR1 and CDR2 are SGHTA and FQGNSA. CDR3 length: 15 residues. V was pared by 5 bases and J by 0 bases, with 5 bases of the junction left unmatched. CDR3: CASSLDRVSTDTQYF. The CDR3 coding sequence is TGTGCCAGCAGCCTCGACAGGGTTAGCACAGATACGCAGTATTTT.

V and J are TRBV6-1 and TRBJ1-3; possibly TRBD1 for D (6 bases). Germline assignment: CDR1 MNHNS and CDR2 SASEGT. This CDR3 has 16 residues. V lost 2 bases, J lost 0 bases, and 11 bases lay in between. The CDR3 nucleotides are TGTGCCAGCAGTGAACGCTACAGGGCCTCTGGAAACACCATATATTTT. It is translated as CASSERYRASGNTIYF.

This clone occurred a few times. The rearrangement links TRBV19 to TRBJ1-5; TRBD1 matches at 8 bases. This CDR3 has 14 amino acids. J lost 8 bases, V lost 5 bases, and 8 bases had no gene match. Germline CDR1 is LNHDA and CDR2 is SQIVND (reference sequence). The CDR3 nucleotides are TGTGCCAGTAGTCCAAATCAGGGGGCAGAGCCCCAGCATTTT. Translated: CASSPNQGAEPQHF. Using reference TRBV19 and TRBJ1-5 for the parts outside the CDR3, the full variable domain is DGGITQSPKYLFRKEGQNVTLSCEQNLNHDAMYWYRQDPGQGLRLIYYSQIVNDFQKGDIAEGYSVSREKKESFPLTVTSAQKNPTAFYLCASSPNQGAEPQHFGDGTRLSIL.

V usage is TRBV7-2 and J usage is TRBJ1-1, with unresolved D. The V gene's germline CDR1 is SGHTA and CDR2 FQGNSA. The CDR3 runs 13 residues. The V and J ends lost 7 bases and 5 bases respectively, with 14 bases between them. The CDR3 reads CASIRGAGTEAFF. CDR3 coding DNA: TGTGCCAGCATCCGGGGTGCGGGGACTGAAGCTTTCTTT.